Below are 20 T cell receptor beta chains sequenced from a single sample in a study of response to subunit inactivated influenza vaccine. TCRdb itself ran the RT-PCR reads through MiXCR, one entry per CDR3 protein. The data hold about 610,000 distinct CDR3 sequences, with approximately 14% observed a single time. The specimen comprised PBMCs from blood, sampled approximately 12 days after vaccination. The source of these receptors is a man aged 50 to 60 who received an inactivated influenza vaccine.

The chain couples TRBV29-1 to TRBJ2-3; 10 bases are a match to TRBD2. CDR3 length: 14 amino acids. Germline V gives CDR1 SQVTM, CDR2 ANQGSEA. V shed 6 bases, J shed 5 bases, and the junction held 8 bases outside the gene matches. The CDR3: CSVVAGGDIDTQYF. CDR3 in DNA: TGCAGCGTGGTAGCGGGGGGTGATATAGATACGCAGTATTTT.

This clonotype was picked up many times. The CDR3 here is CASSRGTGDQPQHF. CDR3 coding DNA: TGCGCCAGCAGCCGCGGGACAGGGGATCAGCCCCAGCATTTT. The gene calls are TRBV5-1 and TRBJ1-5, with 10 positions matching TRBD1. Germline CDR1 and CDR2: SGHRS and YFSETQ. J was trimmed by 5 bases and V by 4 bases; bases with no gene match: 3. This CDR3 is built from 14 residues.

This clonotype occurred many times. The chain employs TRBV11-2 and TRBJ2-4; D is undetermined. Germline V gene data show CDR1 as SGHAT and CDR2 as FQNNGV. V shed 2 bases and J shed 7 bases, with 9 bases lying between them. CDR3 length equals 13 residues. As DNA, the CDR3 is TGTGCCAGCAGCTTAAACGTGGATAACATTCAGTACTTC. Translation: CASSLNVDNIQYF.

This clonotype was seen a handful of times. The CDR3 coding sequence is TGCAGCTCCGCCATGTGGGGGGGTACAGATACGCAGTATTTT. Amino acids: CSSAMWGGTDTQYF. The rearrangement joins TRBV29-1 to TRBJ2-3, with 7 bases lining up with TRBD2. Per germline, CDR1 SQVTM and CDR2 ANQGSEA. V was clipped by 8 bases and J by 3 bases; unmatched bases: 11. This CDR3 region has 14 residues.

The chain uses TRBV18 and TRBJ2-5; no clear D gene. The CDR3 consists of 13 residues. Germline CDR1 KGHSH, CDR2 LQKENI. V lost 1 base to trimming and J lost 0 bases, with 3 bases between them. Here the CDR3 reads CASSPRYQETQYF. The CDR3 coding sequence is TGTGCCAGCTCACCACGGTACCAAGAGACCCAGTACTTC.

This clonotype was seen a few times. The V and J genes are TRBV12-3 or TRBV12-4 and TRBJ2-3, with 13 bases aligning to TRBD2. The trim removed 6 bases at V and 6 bases at J, leaving 15 bases unmatched. The CDR3 has 18 amino acids. The CDR3 protein is CASRPGLAGVLSFDTQYF. In DNA form, the CDR3 reads TGTGCCAGCAGACCTGGACTAGCGGGGGTCCTTTCTTTTGATACGCAGTATTTT.

The chain uses TRBV25-1 and TRBJ2-5, with 12 bases lining up with TRBD2. From germline, CDR1 is MGHDK and CDR2 SYGVNS. V lost 8 bases and J lost 5; bases outside the gene matches: 6. This CDR3 comprises 14 residues. CDR3 amino acids: CASQTSGSRETQYF. The CDR3 DNA sequence: TGTGCCAGCCAGACTAGCGGGAGCCGGGAGACCCAGTACTTC.

This clonotype occurred many times. The chain employs TRBV20-1 and TRBJ2-7, with 8 bases matching TRBD1. V gave up 7 bases and J gave up 2 bases; unmatched junction bases: 10. The CDR3 loop spans 14 amino acids. Germline V lookup: CDR1 DFQATT, CDR2 SNEGSKA (reference sequence). The CDR3 loop is CSVTPVTGAYEQYF. CDR3 bases: TGCAGTGTTACCCCCGTGACAGGGGCCTACGAGCAGTACTTC.

V usage is TRBV11-2 and J usage is TRBJ2-1; 7 bases are a match to TRBD1. This CDR3 has 14 residues. The V segment lost 5 bases and the J segment 6 bases; nucleotides outside the gene matches: 7. Looked up from germline, CDR1 is SGHAT and CDR2 is FQNNGV. The CDR3 loop reads CASSGWDSSNEQFF. The CDR3 bases are TGTGCCAGCAGCGGATGGGACAGTTCCAATGAGCAGTTCTTC.

This clonotype was seen a handful of times. The rearrangement links TRBV7-2 to TRBJ2-7; D is possibly TRBD1 or TRBD2 (6 bases each). The CDR3 extends over 12 amino acids. Trimming stripped 3 bases from V and 7 bases from J, with 10 bases between. Germline CDR1 reads SGHTA; CDR2 reads FQGNSA. The CDR3 region is CASSFRGREQYF. The CDR3 coding sequence is TGTGCCAGCAGCTTCCGGGGGCGGGAGCAGTACTTC.

The chain links TRBV7-9 to TRBJ1-6, with 11 bases that match TRBD1. The CDR3 extends over 16 amino acids. V gave up 1 base and J gave up 13 bases; unmatched junction bases: 9. Germline assignment: CDR1 SEHNR and CDR2 FQNEAQ (reference sequence). The CDR3: CASSLGSGTGGSPLHF. DNA of the CDR3: TGTGCCAGCAGCTTAGGATCCGGGACAGGGGGTAGTCCCCTCCACTTT.

This clonotype was observed a handful of times. CDR3 region: CASSRQLAGDSYNEQFF. CDR3 bases: TGTGCCAGCTCACGTCAACTAGCGGGTGACTCCTACAATGAGCAGTTCTTC. The V and J genes are TRBV18 and TRBJ2-1; 9 positions agree with TRBD2. Germline V gene data show CDR1 as KGHSH and CDR2 as LQKENI. The CDR3 loop spans 17 amino acids. Germline trimming cut 4 bases from V and 0 bases from J; bases unmatched to any gene: 7. Combining the CDR3 with reference TRBV18 and TRBJ2-1 gives the whole variable domain NAGVMQNPRHLVRRRGQEARLRCSPMKGHSHVYWYRQLPEEGLKFMVYLQKENIIDESGMPKERFSAEFPKEGPSILRIQQVVRGDSAAYFCASSRQLAGDSYNEQFFGPGTRLTVL.

This clonotype was counted only a few times. The gene calls are TRBV7-8 and TRBJ2-1; D perhaps matches TRBD2 (6 bases). The CDR3 is 15 amino acids. CDR1 and CDR2 from the germline V gene are SGHVS and FQNEAQ. Trimming stripped 6 bases from V and 3 bases from J, with 15 bases between. The CDR3: CASRPPGVYYNEQFF. CDR3 nucleotides: TGTGCCAGCAGACCACCGGGAGTTTACTACAATGAGCAGTTCTTC. The entire variable domain, with the rest obtained from reference TRBV7-8 and TRBJ2-1, is as follows: GAGVSQSPRYKVAKRGQDVALRCDPISGHVSLFWYQQALGQGPEFLTYFQNEAQLDKSGLPSDRFFAERPEGSVSTLKIQRTQQEDSAVYLCASRPPGVYYNEQFFGPGTRLTVL.

V and J are TRBV28 and TRBJ2-1; 14 bases map to TRBD2. Germline lookup yields CDR1 MDHEN and CDR2 SYDVKM. The trim removed 5 bases at V and 7 bases at J, leaving 7 bases unmatched. The CDR3 extends over 16 amino acids. CDR3 amino acids: CASSLRTSGRLNEQFF. DNA for the CDR3: TGTGCCAGCAGTCTCCGGACTAGCGGGAGGTTAAATGAGCAGTTCTTC.

This clonotype was detected a few times. The CDR3 DNA is TGTGCCAGCAGCTTAAGTCAGGGGTCCTACAATGAGCAGTTCTTC. Translating it yields CASSLSQGSYNEQFF. V gene TRBV7-2 combines with J gene TRBJ2-1; possible D gene TRBD1, 6 bases. Germline CDR1 reads SGHTA; CDR2 reads FQGNSA. This CDR3 spans 15 amino acids. Trimming cost V 2 bases and J 1 base, with 9 bases left between them.

At least ten counts were recorded for this clonotype. The rearrangement joins TRBV11-2 to TRBJ2-3; D is undetermined. The CDR3 is made up of 14 amino acids. Per the germline V gene, CDR1 is SGHAT and CDR2 is FQNNGV. Between the trimmed V and J ends, which lost 5 bases and 5 bases, there was a span of 14 bases. The CDR3 is CASSRAPSQDTQYF. CDR3 nucleotide sequence: TGTGCCAGCAGCCGCGCCCCGAGTCAAGATACGCAGTATTTT.

The table lists this clonotype with a few counts. The chain employs TRBV2 and TRBJ2-7, with TRBD1 identical over 12 bases. The CDR3 length is 18 residues. Germline-derived CDR1 and CDR2 are SNHLY and FYNNEI. V dropped 5 bases and J dropped 5; count of bases not matched to a gene: 16. CDR3 residues: CASSYLPLIGTGGNEQYF. Written as DNA, the CDR3 is TGTGCCAGCAGTTACCTACCCCTAATCGGGACAGGGGGCAACGAGCAGTACTTC.

This clonotype was recorded a few times. The CDR3 DNA reads as TGCGCCAGCAGCTTGGGCGACCCACGCACAGATACGCAGTATTTT. The encoded protein is CASSLGDPRTDTQYF. The chain joins TRBV5-1 to TRBJ2-3; no firm D call. Trimming removed 0 bases from V and 1 base from J, with 9 bases in between. CDR3 length: 15 amino acids. Germline CDR1 reads SGHRS; CDR2 reads YFSETQ.

V usage is TRBV7-9 and J usage is TRBJ1-2, with a tentative D call TRBD1 (5 bases). Germline CDR1 reads SEHNR; CDR2 reads FQNEAQ (reference sequence). The CDR3 consists of 13 residues. The V gene lost 5 bases and the J gene lost 8 bases, with 15 bases spanning the gap. CDR3 nucleotide sequence: TGTGCCAGCAGCCCCGGGATAAGGGACGGCTACACCTTC. Amino acids: CASSPGIRDGYTF. Variable domain in full (rest from reference TRBV7-9 and TRBJ1-2): DTGVSQNPRHKITKRGQNVTFRCDPISEHNRLYWYRQTLGQGPEFLTYFQNEAQLEKSRLLSDRFSAERPKGSFSTLEIQRTEQGDSAMYLCASSPGIRDGYTFGSGTRLTVV.

The V gene is TRBV6-1, the J gene TRBJ2-7; TRBD2 agrees at 8 bases. The CDR3 extends over 14 amino acids. Looked up from germline, CDR1 is MNHNS and CDR2 is SASEGT. V was clipped by 6 bases and J by 2 bases; unmatched bases: 6. DNA of the CDR3: TGTGCCAGCAGCGGGGGGGGTTCGGCCTACGAGCAGTACTTC. Translation gives CASSGGGSAYEQYF.